This entry concerns a single T cell receptor (beta chain). Assignments of participants to cohorts depended upon their own reported clinical history. The CDR3 sequence is 11 residues long. V lost 5 bases, J lost 6 bases, and 6 bases lay in between. Per germline, CDR1 MDHEN and CDR2 SYDVKM. In the source study's methods: Quantification of nucleated cells was approximated via reference gene primer amplification. TCRdb's copy holds only in-frame clones and misses some; the assay was immunoSEQ multiplex PCR. The DNA gave D and trimming, while V, J and clone size come from that table. The sample yields 80,000 to 130,000 clones, approximately 86% seen once. The data originate from a study of blood T cell repertoires in COVID-19. Study background: The cDNA or gDNA used as material had been derived from T cells, B-cell-depleted T cells, or PBMCs.

The chain has TRBV28 and TRBJ2-3; the D is unclear. This receptor was identified in a woman in her fifties or sixties who had recovered from COVID-19. Sequenced: PBMCs or T cells enriched from blood (not recorded which). The CDR3 spells CASSVSDTQYF. CDR3 nucleotides: TGTGCCAGCAGTGTGTCGGATACGCAGTATTTT. The complete variable domain, with remaining parts taken from reference TRBV28 and TRBJ2-3, reads DVKVTQSSRYLVKRTGEKVFLECVQDMDHENMFWYRQDPGLGLRLIYFSYDVKMKEKGDIPEGYSVSREKKERFSLILESASTNQTSMYLCASSVSDTQYFGPGTRLTVL.